This entry describes one TCR beta chain. Data came from immunoSEQ multiplex PCR; TCRdb stores just in-frame clones and leaves some out. The table has approximately 72,000 clones, around nine tenths seen once. This sample was included in a study of control samples from healthy donors and cancer patients. The CDR3 extends over 15 amino acids. V dropped 4 bases and J dropped 2; count of bases not matched to a gene: 3. CDR1 is KGHDR, CDR2 SFDVKD, per germline. This TCR derives from a man aged 50 to 59 in good health. Sequences were obtained from blood. The chain is built from TRBV24-1 and TRBJ2-5; 10 nucleotides align to TRBD1. The DNA for the CDR3 is TGTGCCACCAGTGACCGGGGACAGGGGCAAGAGACCCAGTACTTC. As protein: CATSDRGQGQETQYF.